These 27 T cell receptor beta chains came from one sample sequenced in a study of T-cell reconstitution after alpha-beta-depleted transplantation in children. Unique molecular identifiers were incorporated during preparation of the TCRbeta library. TCRdb re-derived calls from the PCR reads in MiXCR, one entry per CDR3 protein. In the table there are some 100,000 distinct CDR3 sequences, roughly 16% of which are singletons. Here the sequenced sample was PBMCs, mostly from graft donor cells, taken 180 days after TCRalphabeta/CD19-depleted stem cell transplant. The receptor set was obtained from a male patient between 2 and 10 years old who had a stem cell transplant for acute lymphoblastic leukemia, so the T cells may come from the graft donor.

In this sample, this clonotype turned up a few times. The gene calls are TRBV9 and TRBJ1-1; no definite D call. V lost 7 bases, J lost 10 bases, and 11 bases lay in between. CDR1 and CDR2 from the germline V gene are SGDLS and YYNGEE. This CDR3 has 10 residues. Here the CDR3 reads CASGAGGAFF. DNA for the CDR3: TGTGCCAGCGGTGCAGGAGGAGCTTTCTTT.

The rearrangement uses TRBV12-3 or TRBV12-4 and TRBJ1-2; tentative D call: TRBD1 (5 bases). This CDR3 has 13 amino acids. V lost 6 bases, J lost 8 bases, and 16 bases lay in between. The CDR3 protein is CASRQGGGRGYTF. DNA of the CDR3: TGTGCCAGCAGGCAGGGCGGGGGACGCGGCTACACCTTC.

This clonotype was counted only a few times. The V gene is TRBV7-8, the J gene TRBJ2-1, with TRBD2 as a possible D gene (7 bases). The germline V and J ends were trimmed by 1 base and 9 bases, with 19 bases remaining between them. The germline gives CDR1 SGHVS, CDR2 FQNEAQ. The CDR3 spans 16 residues. CDR3 nucleotides: TGTGCCAGCAGCTTAGAGGGGGGGAACCCCTCTAGTGAGCAGTTCTTC. Translation: CASSLEGGNPSSEQFF. The full variable domain, with the rest looked up from reference TRBV7-8 and TRBJ2-1, is GAGVSQSPRYKVAKRGQDVALRCDPISGHVSLFWYQQALGQGPEFLTYFQNEAQLDKSGLPSDRFFAERPEGSVSTLKIQRTQQEDSAVYLCASSLEGGNPSSEQFFGPGTRLTVL.

This clonotype was counted many times. A junction end diverges from the germline sequence, so it may reflect a read error. V is TRBV20-1 and J is TRBJ1-4; D is undetermined. Germline V gene lookup returns CDR1 DFQATT and CDR2 SNEGSKA (reference sequence). CDR3 size: 13 residues. CDR3 DNA: TGCAGTGCTAGAGGTCCTACTAGTGAAAAACTGTTTTTT. Residues: CSARGPTSEKLFF.

This clonotype was seen ten or more times. This chain uses TRBV12-3 or TRBV12-4 with TRBJ2-3; D may be TRBD1 (5 bases). The CDR3 is 14 amino acids. V lost 7 bases to trimming and J lost 0 bases, with 11 bases between them. CDR3 protein: CASTLGASTDTQYF. The CDR3 nucleotides are TGTGCCAGCACCCTAGGGGCAAGCACAGATACGCAGTATTTT.

The chain joins TRBV12-3 or TRBV12-4 to TRBJ1-5, with 8 bases fitting TRBD1. With 5 bases clipped from V and 0 bases from J, the junction kept 12 bases outside the gene matches. The CDR3 has 18 amino acids. This chain's CDR3 is CASSKHIGQGASNQPQHF. CDR3 DNA: TGTGCCAGCAGTAAACACATTGGACAGGGCGCTAGCAATCAGCCCCAGCATTTT.

The V and J genes are TRBV18 and TRBJ2-5; D is unresolved. CDR3 length equals 14 residues. The ends were cut back, 0 bases at V and 1 base at J, with 6 bases in the middle. The germline V gene encodes CDR1 KGHSH and CDR2 LQKENI. The CDR3 DNA sequence: TGTGCCAGCTCACCACCCGGCGTCCAAGAGACCCAGTACTTC. Its protein product is CASSPPGVQETQYF.

This chain connects TRBV12-5 to TRBJ1-6, with 9 bases aligning to TRBD1. Per germline, CDR1 LGHNT and CDR2 FRNRAP. V dropped 5 bases and J dropped 10; count of bases not matched to a gene: 9. The CDR3 totals 15 residues. CDR3 nucleotide sequence: TGTGCTAGTGGTGGAGAGACAGGGGGTCGGTCACCCCTCCACTTT. Translating it yields CASGGETGGRSPLHF.

CDR3: CASSIYLNTGELFF. The CDR3 DNA is TGTGCCAGTAGTATTTACCTAAACACCGGGGAGCTGTTTTTT. J is TRBJ2-2 and V is TRBV19; unclear D gene. Germline values: CDR1 LNHDA, CDR2 SQIVND (reference sequence). The V end lost 3 bases, the J end lost 2 bases, and 7 bases lay between the germline ends. The length of the CDR3 is 14 residues.

This clonotype has at least ten counts. This chain links TRBV7-8 with TRBJ2-3, with 10 bases identical to TRBD2. V was clipped by 1 base and J by 4 bases; unmatched bases: 8. The germline CDR1 and CDR2 sequences are SGHVS and FQNEAQ. This CDR3 has 17 amino acids. The CDR3 DNA reads as TGTGCCAGCAGCTTAGGTCAGCGGGGGGGGTATTCAGATACGCAGTATTTT. This translates into CASSLGQRGGYSDTQYF.

This clonotype was observed a handful of times. The gene calls are TRBV7-6 and TRBJ2-2; the D gene is possibly TRBD1 (7 bases). Germline V gene lookup returns CDR1 SGHVS and CDR2 FNYEAQ. V was cut by 2 bases and J by 5 bases, with 21 bases left in between. The CDR3 runs to 18 residues. CDR3 bases: TGTGCCAGCAGCTTAAGAACACAGGGGCCTGGAGGGACCGGGGAGCTGTTTTTT. Translated, it gives CASSLRTQGPGGTGELFF.

This clonotype was counted only a few times. The chain combines TRBV2 with TRBJ1-4; 8 bases are a match to TRBD1. The germline gives CDR1 SNHLY, CDR2 FYNNEI. V shed 5 bases, J shed 7 bases, and the junction held 9 bases outside the gene matches. This CDR3 is built from 15 residues. This CDR3 is CASSYLQGALEKLFF. In DNA form, the CDR3 reads TGTGCCAGCAGTTACCTCCAGGGGGCGCTTGAAAAACTGTTTTTT.

The gene calls are TRBV20-1 and TRBJ1-2, with TRBD1 as a possible D gene (6 bases). The length of the CDR3 is 14 residues. Germline CDR1 and CDR2: DFQATT and SNEGSKA (reference sequence). V dropped 3 bases and J dropped 8 bases, with 19 bases sitting between them. CDR3 bases: TGCAGTGCTAGGGAGCAGGGGCGAACGATGGGCTACACCTTC. Amino acid sequence: CSAREQGRTMGYTF.

This clonotype has only a few counts. The chain recombines TRBV20-1 with TRBJ2-7; the match to TRBD2 covers 11 bases. The V gene's germline CDR1 is DFQATT and CDR2 SNEGSKA (reference sequence). There are 15 residues in the CDR3. V trimming: 2 bases; J trimming: 3 bases; junction bases outside the gene matches: 6. The CDR3 sequence is CSARTIAGGHYEQYF. In DNA, the CDR3 is TGCAGTGCTAGAACAATAGCGGGGGGGCACTACGAGCAGTACTTC.

This clonotype has a handful of counts. This chain uses TRBV27 with TRBJ2-5; D is ambiguous. Germline V gene data show CDR1 as MNHEY and CDR2 as SMNVEV (reference sequence). V was pared by 6 bases and J by 3 bases, with 8 bases between. The CDR3 is 12 amino acids. CDR3 sequence (DNA): TGTGCCAGCAGAGGCGTTGAAGAGACCCAGTACTTC. It yields the protein CASRGVEETQYF.

This clonotype has just a few counts. The gene calls are TRBV9 and TRBJ1-1, with 8 bases that match TRBD1. Germline V gene sequence: CDR1 SGDLS, CDR2 YYNGEE. The length of the CDR3 is 15 residues. The V and J ends lost 4 bases and 0 bases, in that order; junction bases with no gene match: 5. CDR3 nucleotide sequence: TGTGCCAGCAGCAAGCAGGGGGCAATGAACACTGAAGCTTTCTTT. It is translated as CASSKQGAMNTEAFF.

The genes are TRBV4-3 and TRBJ1-5; D ambiguous. The CDR3 length is 15 residues. V was trimmed by 6 bases and J by 5 bases, leaving 17 bases between them. The germline gives CDR1 LGHNA, CDR2 YSLEER. The CDR3 nucleotides read TGCGCCAGCAGTTGGTCGCGGGGAAAGGATCAGCCCCAGCATTTT. Amino acids: CASSWSRGKDQPQHF.

This clonotype occurred once. A read error is possible here, since a much larger clone lies one base away. In nucleotides, the CDR3 is TGTGCCAGCCTCAGGAAGGCCAGGGGGGGCTCCTACAATGAGCAGTTCTTC. Translating it yields CASLRKARGGSYNEQFF. V and J are TRBV6-1 and TRBJ2-1; D could derive from TRBD1 or TRBD2 (7 bases each). Germline loops: CDR1 MNHNS, CDR2 SASEGT. Trimming pared 8 bases from V and 0 bases from J, leaving 20 bases between. The CDR3 contains 17 residues.

On this clonotype: This may arise from a read error, as a much more abundant clone is one base away. The gene calls are TRBV20-1 and TRBJ2-7, with a tentative D call TRBD1 (5 bases). With 4 bases removed from V and 2 bases from J, the gap between germline ends came to 15 bases. Looked up from germline, CDR1 is DFQATT and CDR2 is SNEGSKA (reference sequence). This CDR3 is built from 14 residues. The CDR3 sequence is CSAKSREKTYEQYF. CDR3 in DNA: TGCAGTGCTAAAAGCAGGGAAAAGACCTACGAGCAGTACTTC.

The chain couples TRBV20-1 to TRBJ2-5, with TRBD2 identical over 8 bases. Germline V gene lookup returns CDR1 DFQATT and CDR2 SNEGSKA (reference sequence). V was pared by 3 bases and J by 3 bases, with 3 bases of the junction left unmatched. This CDR3 has 13 amino acids. This chain's CDR3 is CSASVSGEETQYF. Written as DNA, the CDR3 is TGCAGTGCTAGTGTTAGCGGGGAAGAGACCCAGTACTTC.

This chain joins TRBV11-2 and TRBJ1-5; D call uncertain. Trimming left V 4 bases short and J 3 bases short, with 10 bases between. CDR3 length: 14 residues. Germline lookup yields CDR1 SGHAT and CDR2 FQNNGV. The CDR3 nucleotides are TGTGCCAGCAGCTCCGCCGGGGACAATCAGCCCCAGCATTTT. Translated: CASSSAGDNQPQHF.

A few counts support this clonotype. The V and J genes are TRBV7-6 and TRBJ2-1, with D unclear. V lost 5 bases to trimming and J lost 10 bases, with 18 bases between them. Germline V gene sequence: CDR1 SGHVS, CDR2 FNYEAQ. CDR3 length: 14 residues. The CDR3: CASSPSRLGVEQFF. DNA for the CDR3: TGTGCCAGCAGCCCTAGTCGTTTAGGCGTGGAGCAGTTCTTC.

Ten or more counts support this clonotype. This rearrangement joins TRBV6-5 to TRBJ2-2; no definite D call. The V and J ends lost 7 bases and 4 bases respectively, with 16 bases between them. This CDR3 comprises 15 residues. CDR1 and CDR2 (germline): MNHEY, SVGAGI. The CDR3 nucleotides are TGTGCCAGCACCGCCGGTGACTCCCTCACCGGGGAGCTGTTTTTT. This translates into CASTAGDSLTGELFF.

This clonotype was seen repeatedly, ten times or more. The rearrangement links TRBV7-2 to TRBJ1-5, with a tentative D call TRBD1 (6 bases). The V gene's germline CDR1 is SGHTA and CDR2 FQGNSA. The CDR3 is made up of 16 amino acids. V lost 5 bases and J 1 base, leaving 15 bases between the germline ends. This chain's CDR3 is CASSKGTPASNQPQHF. In DNA, the CDR3 is TGTGCCAGCAGCAAAGGGACACCCGCGAGCAATCAGCCCCAGCATTTT.

The CDR3 here is CASSPGPGGQYF. The CDR3 nucleotides read TGTGCCAGCAGTCCCGGACCCGGAGGGCAGTACTTC. The rearrangement uses TRBV12-3 or TRBV12-4 and TRBJ2-7; D perhaps matches TRBD2 (5 bases). The V end was cut by 5 bases, the J end by 9 bases, with 14 bases between. The CDR3 consists of 12 residues.

The chain employs TRBV20-1 and TRBJ1-3; D remains ambiguous. The V gene's germline CDR1 is DFQATT and CDR2 SNEGSKA (reference sequence). This CDR3 is 14 amino acids long. Trimming cost V 3 bases and J 2 bases, with 11 bases left between them. This CDR3 reads CSARFTAPGNTIYF. Written as DNA, the CDR3 is TGCAGTGCTAGGTTCACAGCTCCTGGAAACACCATATATTTT.

This clonotype was seen a handful of times. The gene calls are TRBV5-1 and TRBJ2-5; D is possibly TRBD2 (5 bases). Germline V gene lookup returns CDR1 SGHRS and CDR2 YFSETQ. This CDR3 region has 15 residues. The V end lost 6 bases, the J end lost 2 bases, and 17 bases lay between the germline ends. The CDR3 reads CASTRGGGWQETQYF. In DNA form, the CDR3 reads TGCGCCAGCACCCGTGGCGGCGGGTGGCAAGAGACCCAGTACTTC.